The 21 T cell receptor beta chains below all came from one sample that was sequenced in a study of CD8+CD57+ T cells in acquired aplastic anemia. Genomic DNA, the template, was used for profiling of the TCR beta VDJ and CDR3. MiXCR, applied by TCRdb to the reads, yields one record per CDR3 protein. This sample has 200,000 to 250,000 distinct CDR3 sequences, with 34% found just once. Sequencing used sorted CD4+, CD8+, or CD8+CD57+ T cells (not recorded which) from PBMCs. These receptors all come from a human donor in good health, serving as a control.

The genes are TRBV27 and TRBJ2-1; 11 bases are shared with TRBD2. The CDR3 has 15 amino acids. V shed 0 bases and J 6 bases; nucleotides not matched to a gene: 1. The germline gives CDR1 MNHEY, CDR2 SMNVEV (reference sequence). The CDR3 protein is CASSLSGLAANEQFF. Written as DNA, the CDR3 is TGTGCCAGCAGTTTATCGGGACTAGCGGCCAATGAGCAGTTCTTC.

Only a few counts were recorded for this clonotype. The V gene is TRBV2, the J gene TRBJ2-5; weak D call: TRBD2 (6 bases). The V gene's germline CDR1 is SNHLY and CDR2 FYNNEI. Trimming took 2 bases from V and 5 from J, leaving 15 bases between them. This CDR3 is built from 15 residues. Here the CDR3 reads CASSELALAAETQYF. The CDR3 bases are TGTGCCAGCAGTGAACTAGCGCTAGCAGCGGAGACCCAGTACTTC.

This clonotype was recorded many times. The rearrangement uses TRBV24-1 and TRBJ2-3, with TRBD1 as a possible D gene (5 bases). The CDR3 spans 15 residues. Germline V lookup: CDR1 KGHDR, CDR2 SFDVKD. Trimming removed 1 base at V and 3 bases at J, with 10 bases between. CDR3 loop: CATSDFYQGTDTQYF. The CDR3 region has the DNA TGTGCCACCAGTGATTTTTATCAGGGTACAGATACGCAGTATTTT.

This clonotype has only a few counts. The V call is TRBV30, the J call TRBJ2-5, with 7 bases lining up with TRBD1. In germline, CDR1 is GTSNPN, CDR2 SVGIG (reference sequence). The CDR3 length is 13 residues. Trimming took 4 bases from V and 4 from J; bases not matched to a gene: 6. The CDR3: CAWTRDSGETQYF. The CDR3 coding sequence is TGTGCCTGGACTCGGGACAGTGGAGAGACCCAGTACTTC.

This clonotype was recorded a few times. The chain links TRBV14 to TRBJ2-5; D is unclear. The CDR3 has 16 residues. The germline V and J ends were trimmed by 0 bases and 1 base, with 12 bases remaining between them. Germline CDR1 and CDR2: SGHDN and FVKESK. The CDR3 here is CASSQDAGSGQETQYF. The CDR3 region has the DNA TGTGCCAGCAGCCAAGATGCAGGATCTGGCCAAGAGACCCAGTACTTC.

This clonotype was recorded many times. V usage is TRBV2 and J usage is TRBJ2-2; D is perhaps TRBD2 (6 bases). Germline CDR1 is SNHLY and CDR2 is FYNNEI. The CDR3 loop spans 15 amino acids. V was clipped by 4 bases and J by 4 bases, with 13 bases between them. The CDR3 DNA reads as TGTGCCAGCAGTGGGCTAGCGTCGGCCACCGGGGAGCTGTTTTTT. Translating it yields CASSGLASATGELFF. Complete variable domain (other parts from reference TRBV2 and TRBJ2-2): EPEVTQTPSHQVTQMGQEVILRCVPISNHLYFYWYRQILGQKVEFLVSFYNNEISEKSEIFDDQFSVERPDGSNFTLKIRSTKLEDSAMYFCASSGLASATGELFFGEGSRLTVL.

This clonotype showed up just a few times. The rearrangement uses TRBV10-1 and TRBJ2-7, with TRBD2 matching over 13 bases. Germline trimming cut 3 bases from V and 3 bases from J; bases unmatched to any gene: 5. Germline values: CDR1 WNHNN, CDR2 SYGVQD (reference sequence). There are 16 residues in the CDR3. This CDR3 is CASSEPGLAGFYEQYF. In DNA, the CDR3 is TGCGCCAGCAGTGAACCGGGACTAGCGGGATTCTACGAGCAGTACTTC.

This clonotype was counted only a few times. The chain is built from TRBV4-1 and TRBJ2-2; 13 bases are shared with TRBD2. CDR1 is MGHRA, CDR2 YSYEKL, per germline. The V and J ends lost 1 base and 7 bases, in that order; junction bases with no gene match: 9. The CDR3 is made up of 18 amino acids. The CDR3, as DNA: TGCGCCAGCAGCCAAGTAGGACTAGCGGGGGCCTTAGGCGGGGAGCTGTTTTTT. Protein: CASSQVGLAGALGGELFF.

The V call is TRBV15, the J call TRBJ2-1; TRBD2 agrees at 8 bases. Trimming at V came to 6 bases and at J to 7 bases, leaving 11 bases not matched to a gene. Germline V CDR1 and CDR2: LNHNV, YYDKDF (reference sequence). The length of the CDR3 is 15 residues. Here the CDR3 reads CATSWRRGVGNEQFF. The CDR3 nucleotides read TGTGCCACCAGTTGGCGGCGGGGGGTAGGGAATGAGCAGTTCTTC.

This clonotype turned up a few times. This chain joins TRBV7-2 and TRBJ1-1, with D unclear. V lost 7 bases, J lost 1 base, and 13 bases lay in between. The CDR3 has 14 residues. From germline, CDR1 is SGHTA and CDR2 FQGNSA. The CDR3 DNA sequence: TGTGCCAGCACTCCAGGCTCCCGGAACACTGAAGCTTTCTTT. It yields the protein CASTPGSRNTEAFF.

This clonotype was recorded at least ten times. The gene calls are TRBV20-1 and TRBJ2-7, with a possible D match to TRBD1 (5 bases). V gave up 4 bases and J gave up 0 bases, with 16 bases separating them. The CDR3 loop spans 15 amino acids. Germline CDR1 DFQATT, CDR2 SNEGSKA (reference sequence). CDR3 residues: CSANPIQGSSYEQYF. Written as DNA, the CDR3 is TGCAGTGCTAACCCCATCCAGGGAAGCTCCTACGAGCAGTACTTC.

The sample holds many counts of this clonotype. V and J are TRBV5-5 and TRBJ2-7, with TRBD1 matching 8 bases. Germline CDR1 reads SGHKS; CDR2 reads YYEKEE (reference sequence). Trimming took 3 bases from V and 2 from J; bases not matched to a gene: 7. This CDR3 contains 15 residues. CDR3 bases: TGTGCCAGCAGCTGGATGGACAGGGTAGCCTACGAGCAGTACTTC. Translation: CASSWMDRVAYEQYF.

This clonotype was counted a few times. The J gene is TRBJ2-1, the V gene TRBV20-1; 10 bases align to TRBD2. Germline values: CDR1 DFQATT, CDR2 SNEGSKA (reference sequence). The CDR3 length is 15 residues. Trimming took 5 bases from V and 9 from J; bases not matched to a gene: 13. Here the CDR3 DNA reads TGCAGTGCTTCTTTGGTAGCGGGGGGCCGGGGTGAGCAGTTCTTC. Translated, it gives CSASLVAGGRGEQFF.

This clonotype turned up a few times. The chain is built from TRBV7-9 and TRBJ2-1; 9 nucleotides agree with TRBD1. Trimming at V came to 3 bases and at J to 1 base, leaving 4 bases not matched to a gene. Germline loops: CDR1 SEHNR, CDR2 FQNEAQ (reference sequence). The CDR3 runs to 16 residues. CDR3 amino acids: CASSLEGTGSYNEQFF. DNA of the CDR3: TGTGCCAGCAGCTTGGAGGGGACAGGGTCCTACAATGAGCAGTTCTTC.

The chain employs TRBV20-1 and TRBJ1-2; TRBD1 matches 7 bases. The V segment lost 3 bases and the J segment 3 bases; nucleotides outside the gene matches: 16. From germline, CDR1 is DFQATT and CDR2 SNEGSKA (reference sequence). There are 17 residues in the CDR3. CDR3 nucleotide sequence: TGCAGTGCTAGTCCCCCTTCCGGGACAGCATTACACTATGGCTACACCTTC. Translating it yields CSASPPSGTALHYGYTF.

This rearrangement joins TRBV2 to TRBJ1-2; no clear D. Germline V gene sequence: CDR1 SNHLY, CDR2 FYNNEI. This CDR3 has 13 residues. Trimming took off 4 bases at V and 8 bases at J, with 14 bases between the two ends. CDR3 in amino acids: CASSGGEGHGYTF. The CDR3 DNA reads as TGTGCCAGCAGTGGGGGAGAGGGCCACGGCTACACCTTC.

This clonotype was observed at least ten times. The genes are TRBV2 and TRBJ1-2, with a tentative D call TRBD1 (6 bases). CDR1 SNHLY and CDR2 FYNNEI come from the germline V gene. Trimming took off 5 bases at V and 0 bases at J, with 7 bases between the two ends. The CDR3 extends over 13 amino acids. CDR3 DNA: TGTGCCAGCAGTTGGGGGCCTAACTATGGCTACACCTTC. Its protein product is CASSWGPNYGYTF.

In regard to this clonotype: This may arise from a read error, as a much more abundant clone is one base away. V usage is TRBV2 and J usage is TRBJ2-7; D is perhaps TRBD1 or TRBD2 (5 bases each). The CDR3 loop spans 15 amino acids. The V end lost 6 bases, the J end lost 1 base, and 16 bases lay between the germline ends. From germline, CDR1 is SNHLY and CDR2 FYNNEI. CDR3 coding DNA: TGTGCCAGCAGCCCGAGGGCAGGGCGATCCTACGAGCAGTACTTC. Its protein is CASSPRAGRSYEQYF.

This clonotype was seen many times. The V and J genes are TRBV19 and TRBJ2-1; no clear D. This CDR3 comprises 11 residues. With 6 bases removed from V and 9 bases from J, the gap between germline ends came to 9 bases. Germline V gives CDR1 LNHDA, CDR2 SQIVND (reference sequence). The CDR3 is CASSRLGEQFF. The CDR3 DNA reads TGTGCCAGTAGCCGCCTTGGTGAGCAGTTCTTC.

The rearrangement joins TRBV20-1 to TRBJ2-6; the D is unclear. Germline V gene lookup returns CDR1 DFQATT and CDR2 SNEGSKA (reference sequence). V was pared by 4 bases and J by 0 bases, with 4 bases between. The CDR3 has 13 amino acids. The DNA of the CDR3 is TGCAGTGCTACCTACTCTGGGGCCAACGTCCTGACTTTC. It specifies CSATYSGANVLTF.

This clonotype has at least ten counts. The V gene is TRBV19, the J gene TRBJ1-6; no clear D. From germline, CDR1 is LNHDA and CDR2 SQIVND (reference sequence). V shed 11 bases and J shed 3 bases, with 14 bases lying between them. This CDR3 has 14 residues. For the CDR3, the DNA is TGTGCCGCCGCGGGAGCCCTCTATAATTCACCCCTCCACTTT. Translation: CAAAGALYNSPLHF.